A single sample gave rise to the 25 T cell receptor beta chains below, sequenced in a study of T cells in Graves' hyperthyroidism and ophthalmopathy. RNA transcripts yielded amplified TCR beta CDR3 regions. In the first-round RT-PCR of the TCR CDR3, the HTBI primer set was used. MiXCR, run by TCRdb on the multiplex PCR reads, gives a single entry per CDR3 protein. The table shows under 250,000 distinct CDR3 sequences, with less than 20% occurring only once. The sequencing input was blood. The receptor source for this set is a woman in her fifties or sixties with Graves' hyperthyroidism.

This clonotype was observed a few times. This sequence joins TRBV10-2 and TRBJ1-5; tentatively, D is TRBD1 (5 bases). Between the trimmed V and J ends, which lost 2 bases and 4 bases, there was a span of 6 bases. Germline V gives CDR1 WSHSY, CDR2 SAAADI. This CDR3 is 13 amino acids long. For the CDR3, the DNA is TGCGCCAGCAGTGAGGACAGAAATCAGCCCCAGCATTTT. It codes for CASSEDRNQPQHF.

With respect to this clonotype: At one boundary the junction diverges from the germline segment, which might be a read error. The chain combines TRBV2 with TRBJ2-4; TRBD1 matches at 9 bases. The CDR3 consists of 13 residues. Germline V CDR1 and CDR2: SNHLY, FYNNEI. CDR3 sequence: CASSPGTGTKWDF. Written as DNA, the CDR3 is TGTGCCAGCAGCCCAGGGACAGGGACAAAGTGGGACTTC. Full variable domain (rest looked up from reference TRBV2 and TRBJ2-4): EPEVTQTPSHQVTQMGQEVILRCVPISNHLYFYWYRQILGQKVEFLVSFYNNEISEKSEIFDDQFSVERPDGSNFTLKIRSTKLEDSAMYFCASSPGTGTKWDFGAGTRLSVL.

CDR3: CASSPRPTRGETGELFF. The CDR3 DNA sequence: TGTGCCAGCAGCCCTAGACCCACGAGGGGCGAAACCGGGGAGCTGTTTTTT. The chain employs TRBV11-2 and TRBJ2-2, with D perhaps matching TRBD1 or TRBD2 (5 bases each). The CDR3 has 17 residues. The germline V gene has CDR1 SGHAT and CDR2 FQNNGV. Trimming removed 5 bases from V and 5 bases from J, with 21 bases in between.

This clonotype was counted a few times. V usage is TRBV5-1 and J usage is TRBJ2-7, with D tentatively TRBD1 (6 bases). There are 14 residues in the CDR3. The V gene lost 5 bases and the J gene lost 0 bases, with 12 bases spanning the gap. Germline values: CDR1 SGHRS, CDR2 YFSETQ. CDR3 sequence (DNA): TGCGCCAGCAGTTATGGGGGCTACTCCTACGAGCAGTACTTC. It specifies CASSYGGYSYEQYF.

The gene calls are TRBV4-2 and TRBJ2-7; D unclear. The CDR3 length is 14 residues. Trimming took 0 bases from V and 4 from J, leaving 10 bases between them. Germline-derived CDR1 and CDR2 are LGHNA and YNFKEQ. CDR3 protein: CASSQEVGFYEQYF. The DNA for the CDR3 is TGTGCCAGCAGCCAAGAGGTCGGGTTTTACGAGCAGTACTTC.

The chain uses TRBV28 and TRBJ1-6, with D hard to call. CDR3 length: 14 residues. Germline-derived CDR1 and CDR2 are MDHEN and SYDVKM. V lost 3 bases to trimming and J lost 7 bases, with 10 bases between them. The CDR3 coding sequence is TGTGCCAGCAGTTTTCGACTGAAAAATTCACCCCTCCACTTT. Translated: CASSFRLKNSPLHF.

This clonotype turned up a few times. This rearrangement joins TRBV15 to TRBJ1-5; weak D call: TRBD1 (5 bases). The CDR3 totals 15 residues. Per the germline V gene, CDR1 is LNHNV and CDR2 is YYDKDF (reference sequence). V lost 0 bases, J lost 3 bases, and 9 bases lay in between. The CDR3 nucleotides are TGTGCCACCAGCAGAGATAAGGGGTACAATCAGCCCCAGCATTTT. This translates into CATSRDKGYNQPQHF.

This clonotype was seen ten or more times. The chain has TRBV12-3 or TRBV12-4 and TRBJ1-1; 7 bases align to TRBD1. The V and J ends lost 6 bases and 0 bases, in that order; junction bases with no gene match: 7. The CDR3 consists of 15 residues. CDR3 amino acids: CASRPGQTMNTEAFF. DNA of the CDR3: TGTGCCAGCAGACCGGGACAGACCATGAACACTGAAGCTTTCTTT.

This clonotype appeared many times. V is TRBV12-3 or TRBV12-4 and J is TRBJ2-3, with 7 positions matching TRBD1. Trimming removed 2 bases from V and 0 bases from J; junction bases left unmatched: 2. The CDR3 runs to 15 residues. In DNA form, the CDR3 reads TGTGCCAGCAGTTTATGGACAGGCAGCACAGATACGCAGTATTTT. This codes for CASSLWTGSTDTQYF.

This clonotype was seen repeatedly, ten times or more. V is TRBV11-3 and J is TRBJ2-7, with D possibly being TRBD1 or TRBD2 (5 bases each). In germline, CDR1 is SGHNT, CDR2 YENEEA. This CDR3 has 15 amino acids. V lost 4 bases and J lost 0, with 13 bases in between. CDR3 coding DNA: TGTGCCAGCAGCTCTAGAGGGACCTTCTCCTACGAGCAGTACTTC. Protein sequence: CASSSRGTFSYEQYF.

In this sample, this clonotype turned up many times. The chain is built from TRBV27 and TRBJ1-1; 10 bases map to TRBD1. Germline CDR1 is MNHEY and CDR2 is SMNVEV (reference sequence). The CDR3 runs to 16 residues. The V segment lost 5 bases and the J segment 4 bases; nucleotides outside the gene matches: 10. CDR3 in DNA: TGTGCCAGCAGTACTCCGGGACAGGGGTTTGGCACTGAAGCTTTCTTT. Protein sequence: CASSTPGQGFGTEAFF.

CDR3 nucleotides: TGTGCCAGCAGTTCAGCCGGGACTAGCGGGATGGTTGGTCAATACAATGAGCAGTTCTTC. Protein: CASSSAGTSGMVGQYNEQFF. The chain joins TRBV27 to TRBJ2-1, with 13 positions matching TRBD2. The ends lost 4 bases at V and 4 bases at J; junction bases unmatched: 16. The CDR3 is 20 residues long. The germline gives CDR1 MNHEY, CDR2 SMNVEV (reference sequence).

Points on this clonotype: This may be a read error: a much more frequent sequence differs by one nucleotide. J is TRBJ1-1 and V is TRBV9; TRBD1 might be the D (5 bases). The CDR3 is 17 residues long. Per the germline V gene, CDR1 is SGDLS and CDR2 is YYNGEE. Here the CDR3 DNA reads TGTGCCAGCAGCTTGGTCACCGGGACGGGAAAGAACGCTGAAGCTTTCTTT. As protein: CASSLVTGTGKNAEAFF.

V gene TRBV28 combines with J gene TRBJ1-5; D possibly corresponds to TRBD1 (6 bases). Trimming removed 6 bases from V and 2 bases from J, with 17 bases in between. Germline-derived CDR1 and CDR2 are MDHEN and SYDVKM. The CDR3 is 16 residues long. The CDR3 bases are TGTGCCAGCAGCCTAGAAAGACAGGCAGGCAATCAGCCCCAGCATTTT. It specifies CASSLERQAGNQPQHF.

Ten or more counts support this clonotype. As DNA, the CDR3 is TGCAGTGCTAGAGATACAGGGACCGACACTGAAGCTTTCTTT. Translated: CSARDTGTDTEAFF. V gene TRBV20-1 combines with J gene TRBJ1-1; weak D call: TRBD1 (6 bases). Germline V gene data show CDR1 as DFQATT and CDR2 as SNEGSKA (reference sequence). Between the trimmed V and J ends, which lost 0 bases and 3 bases, there was a span of 11 bases. This CDR3 spans 14 amino acids.

The rearrangement uses TRBV18 and TRBJ2-7, with D maybe TRBD1 (6 bases). The germline V and J ends were trimmed by 3 bases and 4 bases, with 10 bases remaining between them. The CDR3 sequence is 13 residues long. CDR1 and CDR2 from the germline V gene are KGHSH and LQKENI. The CDR3 here is CASSPAQGYEQYF. As DNA, the CDR3 is TGTGCCAGCTCACCGGCACAGGGTTACGAGCAGTACTTC. Looking up the rest from reference TRBV18 and TRBJ2-7 gives the full variable domain: NAGVMQNPRHLVRRRGQEARLRCSPMKGHSHVYWYRQLPEEGLKFMVYLQKENIIDESGMPKERFSAEFPKEGPSILRIQQVVRGDSAAYFCASSPAQGYEQYFGPGTRLTVT.

This sequence joins TRBV15 and TRBJ2-7; 7 bases match TRBD2. Trimming took 1 base from V and 3 from J; bases not matched to a gene: 6. The CDR3 has 15 residues. Per germline, CDR1 LNHNV and CDR2 YYDKDF (reference sequence). The DNA of the CDR3 is TGTGCCACCAGCAGAGCACTAGCGCGTTTCTACGAGCAGTACTTC. Its protein is CATSRALARFYEQYF.

This clonotype has more than one count but fewer than ten. The chain is built from TRBV27 and TRBJ2-6; unclear D gene. Trimming left V 2 bases short and J 1 base short, with 6 bases between. This CDR3 comprises 15 residues. Germline lookup yields CDR1 MNHEY and CDR2 SMNVEV (reference sequence). CDR3 DNA sequence: TGTGCCAGCAGTTTACTTGGATCTGGGGCCAACGTCCTGACTTTC. Its protein is CASSLLGSGANVLTF.

This clonotype has at least ten counts. The CDR3 nucleotides are TGCAGTGCTAGTCCGGGACTAGCAGGACCCTACGAGCAGTACTTC. Encoded protein: CSASPGLAGPYEQYF. The genes are TRBV20-1 and TRBJ2-7, with TRBD2 matching over 9 bases. The CDR3 totals 15 residues. The germline V gene encodes CDR1 DFQATT and CDR2 SNEGSKA (reference sequence). V lost 3 bases to trimming and J lost 2 bases; unmatched junction nucleotides: 8.

The chain combines TRBV19 with TRBJ2-3, with 7 bases lining up with TRBD1. Germline trimming cut 4 bases from V and 8 bases from J; bases unmatched to any gene: 21. Germline CDR1 LNHDA, CDR2 SQIVND (reference sequence). This CDR3 is 18 amino acids long. This CDR3 is CASSTGLIGTALRGTQYF. The CDR3 nucleotides are TGTGCCAGTAGTACTGGGTTGATCGGGACAGCTTTAAGGGGTACGCAGTATTTT.

This clonotype was detected many times. The chain recombines TRBV7-8 with TRBJ2-5; tentatively, D is TRBD1 (5 bases). The CDR3 is 15 amino acids. In germline, CDR1 is SGHVS, CDR2 FQNEAQ. The ends were cut back, 3 bases at V and 4 bases at J, with 15 bases in the middle. DNA for the CDR3: TGTGCCAGCAGCTTTCGCAGGGTGTCAGGAGAGACCCAGTACTTC. Encoded protein: CASSFRRVSGETQYF.

This clonotype has a count of ten or more. V usage is TRBV11-3 and J usage is TRBJ1-2; the match to TRBD1 covers 9 bases. V dropped 3 bases and J dropped 4; count of bases not matched to a gene: 3. Germline V lookup: CDR1 SGHNT, CDR2 YENEEA. The CDR3 totals 14 residues. CDR3 sequence reads: CASSLDRGSYGYTF. CDR3 in DNA: TGTGCCAGCAGCTTGGACAGGGGTAGCTATGGCTACACCTTC.

The rearrangement uses TRBV5-1 and TRBJ2-2, with D perhaps matching TRBD1 or TRBD2 (5 bases each). With 4 bases removed from V and 2 bases from J, the gap between germline ends came to 9 bases. The germline V gene has CDR1 SGHRS and CDR2 YFSETQ. CDR3 length equals 14 residues. The CDR3 DNA reads TGCGCCAGCAGCCCGGGGCCTAACACCGGGGAGCTGTTTTTT. This gives the protein CASSPGPNTGELFF.

This chain joins TRBV3-1 and TRBJ1-5; 7 bases agree with TRBD1. With V trimmed by 2 bases and J by 7 bases, 8 bases remained unmatched. Germline-derived CDR1 and CDR2 are LGHDT and YNNKEL (reference sequence). This CDR3 is 15 amino acids long. The CDR3 DNA follows: TGTGCCAGCAGCCAAACAGGGGTTTGGGGCCAGCCCCAGCATTTT. Its translation is CASSQTGVWGQPQHF.

This clonotype showed up just once. This chain joins TRBV30 and TRBJ1-6; the match to TRBD1 covers 9 bases. J gave up 4 bases and V 8 bases, and 3 bases lay outside the gene matches. The CDR3 contains 13 residues. Germline V gene sequence: CDR1 GTSNPN, CDR2 SVGIG (reference sequence). For the CDR3, the DNA is TGTGCCCGAGACAGGGGGTATAATTCACCCCTCCACTTT. The encoded protein is CARDRGYNSPLHF.